This passage covers 28 T cell receptor beta chains from one sample sequenced in a study of regulatory T cells in long-lasting Graves disease. Assembly of TCR beta libraries relied on iRepertoire HTBI primers together with Arm-PCR of CDR3 regions. Via MiXCR, TCRdb re-called the multiplex PCR reads, giving one row per CDR3 protein. Counted here are some 430,000 distinct CDR3 sequences, 20% to 25% occurring once; the ten biggest clones make up roughly 7%. The time point: persistent/refractory GD, antithyroid drugs over 5 years with positive TRAb. PBMC RNA was the source of the TCR library. Here the sequenced sample was peripheral blood mononuclear cells (PBMCs), taken when the disease was refractory, from a patient treated with antithyroid drugs. The receptors originated from a female donor with Graves disease.

This sequence joins TRBV9 and TRBJ2-4; tentatively, D is TRBD1 or TRBD2 (7 bases each). This CDR3 region has 15 residues. The germline V gene encodes CDR1 SGDLS and CDR2 YYNGEE. The V gene lost 7 bases and the J gene lost 1 base, with 15 bases spanning the gap. The chain's CDR3 is CASAKGGGAKNIQYF. CDR3 bases: TGTGCCAGCGCCAAGGGAGGGGGCGCCAAAAACATTCAGTACTTC.

Ten or more counts support this clonotype. The chain combines TRBV12-5 with TRBJ2-2; no reliable D call. This CDR3 comprises 13 residues. The germline gives CDR1 LGHNT, CDR2 FRNRAP. V was shortened by 2 bases and J by 0 bases, with 1 base between the two germline ends. The CDR3 loop is CASGLPNTGELFF. The CDR3 bases are TGTGCTAGTGGTTTGCCGAACACCGGGGAGCTGTTTTTT. Full variable domain (rest looked up from reference TRBV12-5 and TRBJ2-2): DARVTQTPRHKVTEMGQEVTMRCQPILGHNTVFWYRQTMMQGLELLAYFRNRAPLDDSGMPKDRFSAEMPDATLATLKIQPSEPRDSAVYFCASGLPNTGELFFGEGSRLTVL.

The table lists this clonotype with many counts. This rearrangement joins TRBV28 to TRBJ2-6, with no clear D. The CDR3 sequence is 18 residues long. CDR1 and CDR2 (germline): MDHEN, SYDVKM. The ends were cut back, 0 bases at V and 0 bases at J, with 12 bases in the middle. CDR3: CASSLWRFTSSGANVLTF. The DNA of the CDR3 is TGTGCCAGCAGTTTATGGAGGTTTACATCCTCTGGGGCCAACGTCCTGACTTTC.

The genes are TRBV7-9 and TRBJ1-2, with D uncertain. With 0 bases removed from V and 4 bases from J, the gap between germline ends came to 9 bases. The germline V gene encodes CDR1 SEHNR and CDR2 FQNEAQ (reference sequence). There are 14 residues in the CDR3. The CDR3 loop reads CASSLAIGSYGYTF. CDR3 coding DNA: TGTGCCAGCAGCTTAGCGATCGGGAGCTATGGCTACACCTTC. Together with reference TRBV7-9 and TRBJ1-2, the CDR3 gives the full variable domain: DTGVSQNPRHKITKRGQNVTFRCDPISEHNRLYWYRQTLGQGPEFLTYFQNEAQLEKSRLLSDRFSAERPKGSFSTLEIQRTEQGDSAMYLCASSLAIGSYGYTFGSGTRLTVV.

This chain uses TRBV12-3 or TRBV12-4 with TRBJ2-1; TRBD1 or TRBD2 may be the D gene (5 bases each). The ends were cut back, 6 bases at V and 7 bases at J, with 16 bases in the middle. This CDR3 contains 14 residues. DNA for the CDR3: TGTGCCAGCAGAGATCTTGCAGGGACGAATGAGCAGTTCTTC. This sequence encodes CASRDLAGTNEQFF.

The V and J genes are TRBV9 and TRBJ1-6, with TRBD1 identical over 7 bases. The V and J ends lost 0 bases and 10 bases, in that order; junction bases with no gene match: 7. This CDR3 contains 15 residues. CDR1 and CDR2 from the germline V gene are SGDLS and YYNGEE. CDR3 DNA sequence: TGTGCCAGCAGCGTAGGGCGGACAGGTGGATCACCCCTCCACTTT. Amino acid sequence: CASSVGRTGGSPLHF. The full variable domain, completed using reference TRBV9 and TRBJ1-6, is DSGVTQTPKHLITATGQRVTLRCSPRSGDLSVYWYQQSLDQGLQFLIQYYNGEERAKGNILERFSAQQFPDLHSELNLSSLELGDSALYFCASSVGRTGGSPLHFGNGTRLTVT.

This rearrangement joins TRBV7-2 to TRBJ2-2, with a possible D match to TRBD1 (6 bases). The CDR3 has 16 amino acids. Trimming took 8 bases from V and 0 from J, leaving 16 bases between them. Germline V gene data show CDR1 as SGHTA and CDR2 as FQGNSA. The CDR3: CASPTGRGSNTGELFF. The CDR3 nucleotides read TGTGCCAGCCCGACCGGCAGGGGATCGAACACCGGGGAGCTGTTTTTT.

This chain joins TRBV5-1 and TRBJ2-7, with a tentative D call TRBD1 (6 bases). The ends were cut back, 0 bases at V and 3 bases at J, with 16 bases in the middle. Germline CDR1 SGHRS, CDR2 YFSETQ. The CDR3 is 16 residues long. CDR3 sequence reads: CASSLGSTGKGYEQYF. The CDR3 DNA sequence: TGCGCCAGCAGCTTGGGAAGCACAGGGAAGGGCTACGAGCAGTACTTC.

At least ten counts were recorded for this clonotype. CDR3 sequence: CASVTGNIDYGYTF. In DNA, the CDR3 is TGTGCCAGCGTGACAGGGAATATAGACTATGGCTACACCTTC. The chain couples TRBV6-1 to TRBJ1-2, with 7 bases that match TRBD1. V lost 8 bases, J lost 3 bases, and 9 bases stayed unmatched. The V gene's germline CDR1 is MNHNS and CDR2 SASEGT. The CDR3 is 14 residues long.

V is TRBV28 and J is TRBJ2-5; 8 bases are shared with TRBD1. Germline V gives CDR1 MDHEN, CDR2 SYDVKM. The CDR3 runs to 14 residues. Trimming removed 5 bases from V and 1 base from J; junction bases left unmatched: 3. The DNA of the CDR3 is TGTGCCAGCAGTCCAGGGGGCATCCAAGAGACCCAGTACTTC. Translating it yields CASSPGGIQETQYF.

This clonotype has more than one count but fewer than ten. This chain connects TRBV6-1 to TRBJ1-5; 7 nucleotides line up with TRBD1. J was trimmed by 5 bases and V by 5 bases; bases with no gene match: 6. The CDR3 length is 14 residues. The germline gives CDR1 MNHNS, CDR2 SASEGT. CDR3 bases: TGTGCCAGCAGTAAGGGACAGACGGATCAGCCCCAGCATTTT. Encoded protein: CASSKGQTDQPQHF.

This chain uses TRBV27 with TRBJ1-2, with 8 positions matching TRBD1. The CDR3 has 15 residues. Germline CDR1 and CDR2: MNHEY and SMNVEV (reference sequence). Losses at the gene ends were 8 bases for V and 10 bases for J; bases not matched to a gene: 18. Here the CDR3 reads CASSPPDRVISDYTF. The CDR3, as DNA: TGTGCCAGCTCACCACCGGACAGGGTGATCTCTGACTACACCTTC.

This clonotype was recorded at least ten times. The V gene is TRBV28, the J gene TRBJ2-7, with 7 bases that match TRBD1. V shed 6 bases and J 3 bases; nucleotides not matched to a gene: 5. The CDR3 spans 13 residues. The germline V gene has CDR1 MDHEN and CDR2 SYDVKM. The CDR3 spells CASSNGQDYEQYF. The CDR3 coding sequence is TGTGCCAGCAGCAACGGACAGGACTACGAGCAGTACTTC.

The chain links TRBV7-2 to TRBJ2-7; possibly TRBD1 for D (6 bases). Germline V CDR1 and CDR2: SGHTA, FQGNSA. This CDR3 is built from 14 residues. Trimming removed 5 bases from V and 5 bases from J, with 16 bases in between. In DNA form, the CDR3 reads TGTGCCAGCAGCCATCCCAGGGGTGGGAACGAGCAGTACTTC. This sequence encodes CASSHPRGGNEQYF.

This clonotype was detected a few times. A read error may explain this, as a much larger clone is one base away. The J gene is TRBJ1-1, the V gene TRBV11-3; D not certain. Germline CDR1 is SGHNT and CDR2 is YENEEA. CDR3 length: 13 residues. CDR3 coding DNA: TGTGCCAGCAGCCAACCGGTGAACACTGAAGCTTCCTTT. Translating it yields CASSQPVNTEASF.

This clonotype was seen a few times. V is TRBV10-3 and J is TRBJ2-7; D is perhaps TRBD1 or TRBD2 (5 bases each). The germline V gene has CDR1 ENHRY and CDR2 SYGVKD. V gave up 2 bases and J gave up 12 bases, with 17 bases separating them. This CDR3 comprises 13 residues. This CDR3 is CAISEGGEGLPYF. The DNA of the CDR3 is TGTGCCATCAGTGAGGGGGGTGAGGGGTTGCCGTACTTC.

Details on this clonotype: This may be a read error, as it is one base from a much larger clone. The J gene is TRBJ2-7, the V gene TRBV5-8; D is ambiguous. The CDR3 extends over 14 amino acids. The V gene's germline CDR1 is SGHTS and CDR2 YDEGEE. CDR3 protein: CASSLLLAPYEQHF. Here the CDR3 DNA reads TGTGCCAGCAGCTTGCTCCTTGCGCCGTACGAGCAGCACTTC.

This chain joins TRBV6-2 or TRBV6-3 and TRBJ2-7; D remains unclear. Germline-derived CDR1 and CDR2 are MNHEY and SVGEGT. The CDR3 extends over 9 amino acids. V was shortened by 6 bases and J by 3 bases, with 0 bases between the two germline ends. CDR3 loop: CASSYEQYF. The CDR3 nucleotides are TGTGCCAGCAGCTACGAGCAGTACTTC.

A word on this clonotype: A much larger clonotype is one base distant, so this may be a read error. The chain joins TRBV10-3 to TRBJ2-7, with D perhaps being TRBD1 or TRBD2 (7 bases each). The germline V gene has CDR1 ENHRY and CDR2 SYGVKD. CDR3 length: 16 amino acids. The CDR3 here is CAISGEGSTGEAELYF. CDR3 nucleotides: TGTGCCATCAGTGGGGAGGGGTCAACAGGGGAAGCCGAGCTGTACTTC.

In its sample, this clonotype was seen many times. The chain carries TRBV20-1 and TRBJ2-5; 7 bases are a match to TRBD2. The length of the CDR3 is 14 residues. Per the germline V gene, CDR1 is DFQATT and CDR2 is SNEGSKA (reference sequence). The junction had 9 bases not matched to a gene; V was cut back by 4 bases and J by 4 bases. CDR3 in amino acids: CSAKWREMLETQYF. DNA of the CDR3: TGCAGTGCTAAATGGCGGGAGATGCTAGAGACCCAGTACTTC.

The chain has TRBV14 and TRBJ2-2; no reliable D call. CDR3 length: 16 amino acids. Trimming shortened V by 4 bases and J by 0 bases, and 12 bases separated the two germline ends. Per germline, CDR1 SGHDN and CDR2 FVKESK. The CDR3 region has the DNA TGTGCCAGCAGCCCCCTGGATATCCCGAACACCGGGGAGCTGTTTTTT. Protein product: CASSPLDIPNTGELFF.

This clonotype was recorded at least ten times. This sequence joins TRBV28 and TRBJ2-7; no clear D gene. CDR1 MDHEN and CDR2 SYDVKM come from the germline V gene. This CDR3 has 12 residues. V lost 5 bases, J lost 3 bases, and 8 bases lay in between. CDR3 sequence (DNA): TGTGCCAGCAGTCCGTATAACTACGAGCAGTACTTC. This sequence encodes CASSPYNYEQYF. The full variable domain, its missing parts supplied by reference TRBV28 and TRBJ2-7, is DVKVTQSSRYLVKRTGEKVFLECVQDMDHENMFWYRQDPGLGLRLIYFSYDVKMKEKGDIPEGYSVSREKKERFSLILESASTNQTSMYLCASSPYNYEQYFGPGTRLTVT.

This clonotype showed up many times. This chain links TRBV28 with TRBJ2-5; D is undetermined. Germline CDR1 is MDHEN and CDR2 is SYDVKM. CDR3 length: 16 amino acids. V lost 2 bases, J lost 0 bases, and 13 bases lay in between. The CDR3: CASSLQSGFYQETQYF. CDR3 nucleotides: TGTGCCAGCAGTTTACAGTCTGGGTTTTACCAAGAGACCCAGTACTTC.

The CDR3 bases are TGTGCCAGCAATCTAGCGGGAGATGGGAAGCAGTACTTC. The encoded protein is CASNLAGDGKQYF. V is TRBV6-1 and J is TRBJ2-7; TRBD2 agrees at 10 bases. Trimming removed 7 bases from V and 8 bases from J; junction bases left unmatched: 8. The CDR3 length is 13 residues. CDR1 is MNHNS and CDR2 is SASEGT in the germline V gene.

The J gene is TRBJ1-6, the V gene TRBV20-1; possible D gene TRBD1, 5 bases. CDR1 and CDR2 from the germline V gene are DFQATT and SNEGSKA (reference sequence). This CDR3 spans 14 amino acids. V gave up 6 bases and J gave up 7 bases, with 16 bases separating them. The CDR3 loop is CSAGDEGRNSPLHF. CDR3 nucleotide sequence: TGCAGTGCCGGGGACGAAGGGCGGAATTCACCCCTCCACTTT.

This clonotype occurred a few times. The CDR3 DNA reads TGTGCCAGCAAGAGTCATCGGGGGGCGAACACCGGGGAGCTGTTTTTT. Translating gives CASKSHRGANTGELFF. The chain employs TRBV2 and TRBJ2-2, with 7 bases fitting TRBD2. The CDR3 runs 16 residues. CDR1 and CDR2 (germline): SNHLY, FYNNEI. The J segment lost 0 bases and the V segment lost 7 bases, leaving 8 bases of the junction unmatched.

Ten or more counts support this clonotype. The rearrangement links TRBV28 to TRBJ1-5; no clear D. Germline V gene sequence: CDR1 MDHEN, CDR2 SYDVKM. This CDR3 is built from 13 residues. V lost 3 bases and J 6 bases, leaving 9 bases between the germline ends. In DNA form, the CDR3 reads TGTGCCAGCAGTTTGCTTGGAGGTCAGCCCCAGCATTTT. Encoded protein: CASSLLGGQPQHF.

This clonotype was seen ten or more times. This rearrangement joins TRBV29-1 to TRBJ1-1; D may be TRBD1 (6 bases). V was trimmed by 5 bases and J by 3 bases, leaving 13 bases between them. The CDR3 runs to 13 residues. The V gene's germline CDR1 is SQVTM and CDR2 ANQGSEA. As DNA, the CDR3 is TGCAGCGTTCGCTACAGGGTTGACACTGAAGCTTTCTTT. Translation: CSVRYRVDTEAFF.